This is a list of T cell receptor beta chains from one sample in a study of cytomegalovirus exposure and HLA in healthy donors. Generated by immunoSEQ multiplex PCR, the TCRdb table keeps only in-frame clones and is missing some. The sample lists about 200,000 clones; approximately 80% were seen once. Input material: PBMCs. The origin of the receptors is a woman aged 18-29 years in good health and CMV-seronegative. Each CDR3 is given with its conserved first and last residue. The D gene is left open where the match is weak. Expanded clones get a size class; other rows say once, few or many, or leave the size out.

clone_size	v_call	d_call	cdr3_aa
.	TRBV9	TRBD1	CASSRGKGTANEKLFF
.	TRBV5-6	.	CASSWEGVSTDTQYF
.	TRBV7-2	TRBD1	CASSVGPGQRGNQPQHF
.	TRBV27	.	CASSLGWAEVTEAFF
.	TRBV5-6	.	CASSLALRGGTQPQHF
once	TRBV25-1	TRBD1	CASSKRTGYNEKLFF
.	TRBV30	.	CAWRFTTNSPLHF
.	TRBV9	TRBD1	CASSADRRAEAFF
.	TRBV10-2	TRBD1	CASSELGGTYEQYF
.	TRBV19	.	CASSIGGVRGNQPQHF
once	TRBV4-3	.	CASSQTGANYGYTF
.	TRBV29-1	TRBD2	CSVEVGGLSGANVLTF
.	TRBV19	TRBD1	CASKVGQATGELFF
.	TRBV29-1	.	CSVRQDYGYTF
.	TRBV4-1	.	CASSQEGGDSGTQYF
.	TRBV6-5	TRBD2	CASGIGGNEQFF
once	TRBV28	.	CASSLWDSASYNEQFF
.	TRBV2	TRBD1	CASSDRGVRVSGNTIYF
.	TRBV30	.	CAWSRGGTDTQYF
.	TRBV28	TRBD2	CASTNERESLDEQFF
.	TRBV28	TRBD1	CASSSGQGRGGYTF
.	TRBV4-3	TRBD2	CASSQDLYPGLAGEENEQFF
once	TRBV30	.	CAWSGVGIFSGNTIYF
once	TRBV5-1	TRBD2	CASSFTPGLAGNNEQFF
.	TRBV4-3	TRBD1	CASSQGGGDSFTDTQYF
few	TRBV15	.	CATSRDLVGRGVEAFF
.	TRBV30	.	CAWSRGSGPGLSGYTF